Listed below are T cell receptor beta chains from one sample, sequenced in a study of T cell responses to AZD1222 COVID-19 vaccine. Method: immunoSEQ multiplex PCR; TCRdb's copy keeps in-frame clones and lacks some. This table holds 130,000 to 150,000 clones, about 82% found once. The material sequenced was peripheral blood, taken 28 days after the second AZD1222 dose. These receptors all stem from an adult who received the AZD1222 COVID-19 vaccine. Each CDR3 is given with its conserved first and last residue. The D gene is left open where the match is weak. Not all rows give a size; the values are once, few, many and, for expanded clones, a class.

J gene | V gene | clone size | D gene | CDR3 DNA | CDR3 protein
TRBJ1-3 | TRBV19 | NA | NA | TGTGCCAGTAGTATAAAGGCCCTCTCTGGAAACACCATATATTTT | CASSIKALSGNTIYF
TRBJ2-7 | TRBV14 | once | NA | TGTGCCAGCAGCCAGGCAGGACCAAGCTCCTACGAGCAGTACTTC | CASSQAGPSSYEQYF
TRBJ2-2 | TRBV6-4 | once | NA | TGTGCCAGCAGGACGCCCCGAGGCGGCCAGGGATGGCTGTTTTTT | CASRTPRGGQGWLFF
TRBJ2-7 | TRBV9 | NA | TRBD1 | TGTGCCAGCAGCGCCCAGGGGGCTTCCTACGAGCAGTACTTC | CASSAQGASYEQYF
TRBJ1-5 | TRBV19 | NA | NA | TGTGCCAGTAGTATAAGAGACACCAATCAGCCCCAGCATTTT | CASSIRDTNQPQHF
TRBJ2-6 | TRBV27 | NA | TRBD1 | TGTGCCAGCAGCAGGACAGGAGCTGGGGCCAACGTCCTGACTTTC | CASSRTGAGANVLTF
TRBJ2-7 | TRBV9 | NA | NA | TGTGCCAGCAGCCTATCACTTGTCCCCGGGTACTTC | CASSLSLVPGYF
TRBJ2-3 | TRBV2 | NA | TRBD2 | TGTGCCAGCAGTCTTTCTAGCGGGGGCCCCCCAGATACGCAGTATTTT | CASSLSSGGPPDTQYF
TRBJ1-5 | TRBV18 | NA | NA | TGTGCCAGCTCACCAATGTTCGGGGGAAATCAGCCCCAGCATTTT | CASSPMFGGNQPQHF
TRBJ1-6 | TRBV28 | once | TRBD1 | TGTGCCAGCACCCTTAACAGGGGGCGGGATTCACCCCTCCACTTT | CASTLNRGRDSPLHF
TRBJ2-5 | TRBV6-6 | NA | NA | TGTGCCAGCAGGGGGGAGTACCAAGAGACCCAGTACTTC | CASRGEYQETQYF
TRBJ1-2 | TRBV2 | NA | TRBD1 | TGTGCCAGCAGGGAAGACAGGGCAGAAGGCTACACCTTC | CASREDRAEGYTF
TRBJ2-1 | TRBV18 | NA | TRBD2 | TGTGCCAGCTCCTTCCTAGCGGGAAGTTACAATGAGCAGTTCTTC | CASSFLAGSYNEQFF
TRBJ2-5 | TRBV20-1 | once | NA | TGCAGTGCTAGTGCCGTGGTTCCCTTGAGAGAGACCCAGTACTTC | CSASAVVPLRETQYF
TRBJ2-1 | TRBV25-1 | few | TRBD1 | TGTGCCAGCAGTGAACTCAGGACAGGGGGAAGCTACAATGAGCAGTTCTTC | CASSELRTGGSYNEQFF
TRBJ2-7 | TRBV29-1 | NA | TRBD1 | TGCAGCGTTACAGGGGCCCCAATCTACGAGCAGTACTTC | CSVTGAPIYEQYF
TRBJ1-1 | TRBV27 | NA | NA | TGTGCCAGCAGTTCAACTGCGGTGGTGAACACTGAAGCTTTCTTT | CASSSTAVVNTEAFF
TRBJ1-2 | TRBV19 | NA | NA | TGTGCCAGTAGTATTTTACCAAACGGAGACTATGGCTACACCTTC | CASSILPNGDYGYTF
TRBJ1-5 | TRBV12-3/TRBV12-4 | NA | TRBD1 | TGTGCCAGCGGACAGGGCAATCAGCCCCAGCATTTT | CASGQGNQPQHF
TRBJ1-2 | TRBV7-9 | NA | NA | TGTGCCAGCAGCTTAGGGACGGGGACCTATGGCTACACCTTC | CASSLGTGTYGYTF
TRBJ2-3 | TRBV19 | NA | TRBD2 | TGTGCCAGTAGCCGGGGAGTAGCGGGCGGGGCAGATACGCAGTATTTT | CASSRGVAGGADTQYF
TRBJ2-1 | TRBV19 | NA | TRBD2 | TGTGCCAGTAGTATCCAGCGGGAGAACAATGAGCAGTTCTTC | CASSIQRENNEQFF
TRBJ2-7 | TRBV19 | NA | TRBD1 | TGTGCCAGTAGTGCTTACGGGACAGGCACCTACGAGCAGTACTTC | CASSAYGTGTYEQYF
TRBJ1-5 | TRBV6-5 | once | NA | TGTGCCAGCAGTTACTCGACTCGGGGGCCCCAGCATTTT | CASSYSTRGPQHF
TRBJ2-1 | TRBV25-1 | NA | NA | TGTGCCAGCAGTCTTTGGGGGTCCTACAATGAGCAGTTCTTC | CASSLWGSYNEQFF
TRBJ1-2 | TRBV19 | NA | NA | TGTGCCAGTAGTATGGGCAGTGCGGGGGCGCGGGGCTACACCTTC | CASSMGSAGARGYTF
TRBJ2-3 | TRBV14 | NA | TRBD1 | TGTGCCAGCAGCCTTTGGGCCCAGGGGGGCACAGATACGCAGTATTTT | CASSLWAQGGTDTQYF
TRBJ2-7 | TRBV2 | NA | TRBD1 | TGTGCCAGCAAGGCCCGACAGGGTTTACTGCCCTACGAGCAGTACTTC | CASKARQGLLPYEQYF
TRBJ1-6 | TRBV16 | NA | TRBD1 | TGTGCCAGCAGCCCGCGGGACAGAGGGAGCTCCTATAATTCACCCCTCCACTTT | CASSPRDRGSSYNSPLHF
TRBJ2-7 | TRBV19 | NA | TRBD1 | TGTGCCAGTAGTCCATTGGACAGGGACGAGCAGTACTTC | CASSPLDRDEQYF
TRBJ2-5 | TRBV18 | NA | TRBD2 | TGTGCCAGCTCACCTCGTGCCGCGGGGGAGGAGACCCAGTACTTC | CASSPRAAGEETQYF
TRBJ2-1 | TRBV3-1/TRBV3-2 | NA | TRBD1 | TGTGCCAGCAGCCAGACAGGGGGACAATACAATGAGCAGTTCTTC | CASSQTGGQYNEQFF
TRBJ2-1 | TRBV4-1 | NA | TRBD2 | TGCGCCAGCAGCCCTCGCCCCAGCGGGAGCAAGTACAATGAGCAGTTCTTC | CASSPRPSGSKYNEQFF
TRBJ2-7 | TRBV5-1 | NA | TRBD1 | TGCGCCAGCGGGGACAGGGAAGACGAGCAGTACTTC | CASGDREDEQYF
TRBJ2-7 | TRBV9 | NA | NA | TGTGCCAGCAGCGTAGACAGCTCACCCTACGAGCAGTACTTC | CASSVDSSPYEQYF
TRBJ1-1 | TRBV4-1 | NA | NA | TGCGCCAGCAGCCAAGAGGGGGTGGGCACTGAAGCTTTCTTT | CASSQEGVGTEAFF
TRBJ2-6 | TRBV5-3 | NA | TRBD2 | TGTGCCAGAAGCACAGATCCCAGGGCGGGAGTGGTCTCTGGGGCCAACGTCCTGACTTTC | CARSTDPRAGVVSGANVLTF
TRBJ2-1 | TRBV6-5 | NA | NA | TGTGCCAGCAGTTACCGGGGTGAGCAGTTCTTC | CASSYRGEQFF
TRBJ2-2 | TRBV7-8 | NA | NA | TGTGCCAGCAGCCCCCCTACCGGGACCCGCCCCGGGGAGCTGTTTTTT | CASSPPTGTRPGELFF
TRBJ2-2 | TRBV11-3 | NA | NA | TGTGCCAGCAGCCTAGTCGGCACCGGGGAGCTGTTTTTT | CASSLVGTGELFF
TRBJ2-7 | TRBV10-3 | NA | TRBD2 | TGTGCCATCAGTCGACTAGCGGTATACGAGCAGTACTTC | CAISRLAVYEQYF
TRBJ2-7 | TRBV11-2 | NA | TRBD1 | TGTGCCAGCAGCACCGACAGGGGAACCGAGCAGTACTTC | CASSTDRGTEQYF
TRBJ2-7 | TRBV6-5 | NA | NA | TGTGCCAGCAGACTGGCCTGGGACGGACCCTACGAGCAGTACTTC | CASRLAWDGPYEQYF
TRBJ2-1 | TRBV27 | NA | TRBD2 | TGTGCCAGCAGTTTTTCGGGACTAGCGGGAGGTCAGAGCTCCTACAATGAGCAGTTCTTC | CASSFSGLAGGQSSYNEQFF
TRBJ1-6 | TRBV11-2 | NA | NA | TGTGCCAGCAGCTTCAGACGGGGGGATTCACCCCTCCACTTT | CASSFRRGDSPLHF
TRBJ1-1 | TRBV18 | NA | NA | TGTGCCAGCTCACAAGGAGTTGAAGCTTTCTTT | CASSQGVEAFF
TRBJ1-5 | TRBV12-3/TRBV12-4 | NA | NA | TGTGCCAGCACTCCGTCATCTTATCAGCCCCAGCATTTT | CASTPSSYQPQHF